These 3 T cell receptor beta chains were all obtained from the same sample, sequenced in a study of cytomegalovirus exposure and HLA in healthy donors. Use of 60 Vbeta and 13 Jbeta primers characterized the PCR. Some clones are missing from TCRdb's copy, which holds only in-frame ones; the method was immunoSEQ multiplex PCR. The data contain around 100,000 clones, roughly four fifths of them singletons. Sequences were obtained from PBMCs. These receptors were obtained from a man aged 25 to 45 in good health and CMV-seropositive.

This clone was observed at least ten times. The rearrangement uses TRBV5-6 and TRBJ2-5; the match to TRBD1 covers 8 bases. The length of the CDR3 is 13 residues. Germline CDR1 SGHDT, CDR2 YYEEEE. Germline trimming cut 9 bases from V and 5 bases from J; bases unmatched to any gene: 9. The CDR3 sequence is CATNHRGVETQYF. CDR3 sequence (DNA): TGTGCCACGAACCACAGGGGGGTCGAGACCCAGTACTTC.

The V and J genes are TRBV7-8 and TRBJ2-1, with 10 bases matching TRBD2. The CDR3 length is 17 residues. CDR1 SGHVS and CDR2 FQNEAQ come from the germline V gene. The trim removed 5 bases at V and 5 bases at J, leaving 12 bases unmatched. CDR3 in amino acids: CASSPLALAGVDNEQFF. For the CDR3, the DNA is TGTGCCAGCAGCCCACTAGCCCTAGCGGGAGTGGACAATGAGCAGTTCTTC.

The chain uses TRBV5-1 and TRBJ1-6; 7 bases are a match to TRBD1. Trimming cost V 0 bases and J 7 bases; bases outside gene matches: 4. CDR3 length: 15 residues. CDR1 is SGHRS, CDR2 YFSETQ, per germline. The CDR3 sequence is CASSLDGRGNSPLHF. In DNA, the CDR3 is TGCGCCAGCAGCTTGGATGGCAGGGGGAATTCACCCCTCCACTTT.